This TCR beta chain was identified during a study of blood T cell repertoires in COVID-19. Study-level background: Samples of COVID-19 (acute and convalescent) were obtained from the United States, Italy and Spain.

The CDR3 spans 16 residues. V lost 1 base to trimming and J lost 9 bases, with 19 bases between them. Germline V gene data show CDR1 as LGHNT and CDR2 as FRNRAP. Data came from immunoSEQ multiplex PCR; TCRdb stores just in-frame clones and leaves some out. This sample has about 260,000 clones; around 90% occur once, and the top ten carry 2.5% to 4%. This clone was seen once. In terms of age and location, participants ranged from about 18 to 95 years and lived in under 30 US areas. Participants reported their clinical history, and cohort assignment relied on those reports. In the 2 weeks before study entry, exposed participants met a COVID-19 case, which was PCR-confirmed or clinician-diagnosed.

Sequencing input: PBMCs or T cells enriched from blood (not recorded which). The receptor was isolated from a woman aged 40 to 50 who had been exposed to COVID-19. The genes are TRBV12-5 and TRBJ2-1; maybe TRBD1 (6 bases). Written as DNA, the CDR3 is TGTGCTAGTGGTTTGGCCCTGCCGGGACACCGTAGTGAGCAGTTCTTC. This sequence encodes CASGLALPGHRSEQFF.